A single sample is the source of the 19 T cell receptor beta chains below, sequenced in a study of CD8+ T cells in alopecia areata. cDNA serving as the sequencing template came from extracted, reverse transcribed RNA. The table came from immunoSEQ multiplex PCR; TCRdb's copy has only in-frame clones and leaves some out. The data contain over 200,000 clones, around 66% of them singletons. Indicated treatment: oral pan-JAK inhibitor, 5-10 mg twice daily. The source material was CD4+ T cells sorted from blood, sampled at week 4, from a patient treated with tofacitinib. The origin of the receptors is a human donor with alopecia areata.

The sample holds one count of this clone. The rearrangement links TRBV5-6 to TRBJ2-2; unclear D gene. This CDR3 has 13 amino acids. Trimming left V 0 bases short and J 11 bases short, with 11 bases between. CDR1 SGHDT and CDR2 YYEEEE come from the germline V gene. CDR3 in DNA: TGTGCCAGCAGCTTGGGAAGGTCGAGAGAGCTGTTTTTT. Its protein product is CASSLGRSRELFF. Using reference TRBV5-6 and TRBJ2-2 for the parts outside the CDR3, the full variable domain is DAGVTQSPTHLIKTRGQQVTLRCSPKSGHDTVSWYQQALGQGPQFIFQYYEEEERQRGNFPDRFSGHQFPNYSSELNVNALLLGDSALYLCASSLGRSRELFFGEGSRLTVL.

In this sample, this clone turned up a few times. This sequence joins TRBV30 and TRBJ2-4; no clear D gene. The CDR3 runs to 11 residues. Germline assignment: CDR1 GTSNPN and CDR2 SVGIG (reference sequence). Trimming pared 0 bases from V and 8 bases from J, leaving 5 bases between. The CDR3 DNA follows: TGTGCCTGGAGTGTACGGGACATTCAGTACTTC. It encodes CAWSVRDIQYF.

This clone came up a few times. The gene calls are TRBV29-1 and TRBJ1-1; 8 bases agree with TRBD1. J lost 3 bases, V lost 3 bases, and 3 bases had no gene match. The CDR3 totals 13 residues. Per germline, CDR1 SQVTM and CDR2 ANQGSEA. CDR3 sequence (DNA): TGCAGCGTTGATCCGGACAGGGACACTGAAGCTTTCTTT. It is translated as CSVDPDRDTEAFF.

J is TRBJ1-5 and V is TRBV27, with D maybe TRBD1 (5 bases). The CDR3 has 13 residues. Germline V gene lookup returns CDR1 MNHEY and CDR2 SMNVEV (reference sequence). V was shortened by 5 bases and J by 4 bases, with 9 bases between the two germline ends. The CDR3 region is CASSLQGNQPQHF. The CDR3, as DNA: TGTGCCAGCAGTCTTCAGGGTAATCAGCCCCAGCATTTT.

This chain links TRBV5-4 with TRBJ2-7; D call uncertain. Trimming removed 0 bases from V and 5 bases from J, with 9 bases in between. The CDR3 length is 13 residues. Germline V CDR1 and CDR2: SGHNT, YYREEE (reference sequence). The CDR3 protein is CASSLAFSHEQYF. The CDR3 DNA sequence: TGTGCCAGCAGCTTGGCCTTTTCCCACGAGCAGTACTTC.

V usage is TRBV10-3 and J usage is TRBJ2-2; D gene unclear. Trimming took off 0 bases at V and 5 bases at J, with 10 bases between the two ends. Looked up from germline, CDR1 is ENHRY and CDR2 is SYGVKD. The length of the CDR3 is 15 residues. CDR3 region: CAISESVEGTGELFF. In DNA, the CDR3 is TGTGCCATCAGTGAGTCTGTTGAAGGGACCGGGGAGCTGTTTTTT.

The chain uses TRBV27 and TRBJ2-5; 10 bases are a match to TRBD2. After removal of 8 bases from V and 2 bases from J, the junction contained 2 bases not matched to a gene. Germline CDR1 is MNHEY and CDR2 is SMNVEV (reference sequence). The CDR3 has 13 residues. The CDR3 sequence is CASGLAEQETQYF. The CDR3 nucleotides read TGTGCCAGCGGACTAGCGGAACAAGAGACCCAGTACTTC.

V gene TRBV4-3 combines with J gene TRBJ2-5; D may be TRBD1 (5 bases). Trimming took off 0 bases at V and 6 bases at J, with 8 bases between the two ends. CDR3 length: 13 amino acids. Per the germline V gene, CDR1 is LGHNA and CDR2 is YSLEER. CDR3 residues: CASSQDREQTQYF. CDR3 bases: TGCGCCAGCAGCCAAGACAGGGAACAGACCCAGTACTTC.

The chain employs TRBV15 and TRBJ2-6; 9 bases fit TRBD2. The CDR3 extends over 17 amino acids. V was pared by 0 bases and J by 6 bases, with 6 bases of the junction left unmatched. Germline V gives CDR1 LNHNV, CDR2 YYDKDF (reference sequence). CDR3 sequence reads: CATSRDPLAGPANVLTF. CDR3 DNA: TGTGCCACCAGCAGAGATCCCCTAGCGGGACCGGCCAACGTCCTGACTTTC.

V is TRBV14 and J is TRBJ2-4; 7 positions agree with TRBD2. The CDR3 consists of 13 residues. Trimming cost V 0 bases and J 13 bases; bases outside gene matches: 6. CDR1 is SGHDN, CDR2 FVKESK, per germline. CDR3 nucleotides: TGTGCCAGCAGCCAAGATCGGGCGGGGGTCCAGTACTTC. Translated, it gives CASSQDRAGVQYF.

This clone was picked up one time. This chain's CDR3 is CALRQTPKDTQYF. CDR3 sequence (DNA): TGTGCCTTAAGACAAACGCCCAAGGATACGCAGTATTTT. The chain carries TRBV30 and TRBJ2-3; D call uncertain. Per germline, CDR1 GTSNPN and CDR2 SVGIG (reference sequence). The V end lost 7 bases, the J end lost 6 bases, and 17 bases lay between the germline ends. CDR3 length: 13 residues.

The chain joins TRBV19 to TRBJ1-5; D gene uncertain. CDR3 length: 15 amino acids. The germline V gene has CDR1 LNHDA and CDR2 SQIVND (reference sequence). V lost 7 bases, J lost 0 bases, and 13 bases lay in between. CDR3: CASKAPAYSNQPQHF. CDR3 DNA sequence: TGTGCCAGTAAAGCCCCGGCGTATAGCAATCAGCCCCAGCATTTT.

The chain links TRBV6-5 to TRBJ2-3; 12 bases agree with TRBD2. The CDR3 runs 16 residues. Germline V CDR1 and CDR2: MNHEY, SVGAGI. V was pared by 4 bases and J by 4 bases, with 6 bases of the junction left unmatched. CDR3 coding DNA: TGTGCCAGCAGTTGGACTAGCGGGGTAGGGGCAGATACGCAGTATTTT. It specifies CASSWTSGVGADTQYF.

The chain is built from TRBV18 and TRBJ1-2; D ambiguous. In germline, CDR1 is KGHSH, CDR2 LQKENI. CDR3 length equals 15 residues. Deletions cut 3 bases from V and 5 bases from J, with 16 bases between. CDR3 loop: CASSPSSGVGYGYTF. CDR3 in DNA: TGTGCCAGCTCACCCTCGAGTGGCGTCGGGTATGGCTACACCTTC.

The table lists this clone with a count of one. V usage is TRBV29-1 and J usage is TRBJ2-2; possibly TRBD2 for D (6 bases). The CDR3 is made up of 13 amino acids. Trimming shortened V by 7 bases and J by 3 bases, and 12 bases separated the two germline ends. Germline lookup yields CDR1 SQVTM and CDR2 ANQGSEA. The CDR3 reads CSAGGTYTGELFF. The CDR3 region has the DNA TGCAGCGCTGGGGGGACTTACACCGGGGAGCTGTTTTTT.

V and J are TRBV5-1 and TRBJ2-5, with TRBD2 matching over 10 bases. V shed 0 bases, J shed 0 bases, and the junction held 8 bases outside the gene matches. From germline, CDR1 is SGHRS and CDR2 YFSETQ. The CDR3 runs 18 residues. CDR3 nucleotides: TGCGCCAGCAGCTTGGTGCCTAGCGGGGGCCAGTACCAAGAGACCCAGTACTTC. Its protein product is CASSLVPSGGQYQETQYF.

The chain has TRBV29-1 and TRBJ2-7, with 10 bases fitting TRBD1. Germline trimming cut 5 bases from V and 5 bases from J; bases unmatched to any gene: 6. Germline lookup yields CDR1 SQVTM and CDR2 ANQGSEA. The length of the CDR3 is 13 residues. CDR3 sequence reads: CSVWDRGSNEQYF. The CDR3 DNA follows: TGCAGCGTTTGGGACAGGGGAAGCAACGAGCAGTACTTC.

CDR3 nucleotides: TGTGCCACCAGCAGAGATCCAGGACAGTCCTTTTCGCAGTACTTC. Protein sequence: CATSRDPGQSFSQYF. The chain recombines TRBV15 with TRBJ2-7; D may be TRBD1 (6 bases). V shed 0 bases and J shed 9 bases, with 18 bases lying between them. This CDR3 spans 15 amino acids. CDR1 and CDR2 from the germline V gene are LNHNV and YYDKDF (reference sequence).

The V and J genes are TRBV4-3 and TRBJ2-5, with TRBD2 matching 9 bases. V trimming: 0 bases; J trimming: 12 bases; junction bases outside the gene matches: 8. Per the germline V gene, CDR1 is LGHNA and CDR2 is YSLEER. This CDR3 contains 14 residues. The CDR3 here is CASSQEALAGTKYF. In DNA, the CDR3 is TGCGCCAGCAGCCAAGAGGCCCTAGCGGGGACTAAGTACTTC.